The TCR beta chain under discussion was sequenced for a study of graft-versus-host responses after intestinal transplantation. General observations from the study: Early post-transplant HvG declines showed an association with peak circulating GvH clone levels.

Clones were read by immunoSEQ multiplex PCR, and TCRdb kept only the in-frame ones, dropping some. The repertoire consists of roughly 97,000 clones, with 87% occurring once and the leading ten covering roughly 1%. The CDR3 sequence is 13 residues long. Trimming left V 3 bases short and J 5 bases short, with 11 bases between. Germline lookup yields CDR1 MNHEY and CDR2 SMNVEV (reference sequence). A word on this clone: Its cognate antigen is unknown.

Here the sequenced sample was unstimulated CD4+ T cells sorted from spleen or lymph node cells, taken before intestinal transplant. The TCR sequence derives from a human donor who received an intestinal transplant. The chain combines TRBV27 with TRBJ2-7; the D gene is possibly TRBD1 (5 bases). The CDR3 sequence is CASSFKGIHEQYF. The CDR3 DNA sequence: TGTGCCAGCAGTTTCAAGGGGATCCACGAGCAGTACTTC.